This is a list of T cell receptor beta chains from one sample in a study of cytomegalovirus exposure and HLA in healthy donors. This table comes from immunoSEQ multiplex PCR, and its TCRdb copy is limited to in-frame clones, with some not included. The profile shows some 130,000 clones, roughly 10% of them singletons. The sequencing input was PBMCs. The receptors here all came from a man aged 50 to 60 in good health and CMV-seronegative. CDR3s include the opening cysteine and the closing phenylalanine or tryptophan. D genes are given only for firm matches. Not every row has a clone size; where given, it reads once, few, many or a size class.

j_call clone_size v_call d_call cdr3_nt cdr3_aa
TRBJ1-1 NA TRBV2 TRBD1 TGTGCCAGCACCATGACAGGGAAGAACACTGAAGCTTTCTTT CASTMTGKNTEAFF
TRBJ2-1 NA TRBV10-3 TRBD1 TGTGCCATCGCCGACAGGGTCACCTACAATGAGCAGTTCTTC CAIADRVTYNEQFF
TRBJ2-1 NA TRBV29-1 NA TGCAGCGTAACCGGGACACCTCAAGTCTACAATGAGCAGTTCTTC CSVTGTPQVYNEQFF
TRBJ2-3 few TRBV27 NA TGTGCCAGCAGTTTAAGCGGTTTGGGCACAGATACGCAGTATTTT CASSLSGLGTDTQYF
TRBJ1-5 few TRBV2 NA TGTGCCAGCAGTGATGGGCAGGGGAACAGTCAGCCCCAGCATTTT CASSDGQGNSQPQHF
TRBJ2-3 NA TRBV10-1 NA TGCGCCAGCAGTGACCCCGGGGAGGGGGGTACGCAGTATTTT CASSDPGEGGTQYF
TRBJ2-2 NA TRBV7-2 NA TGTGCCAGCAGTCTGGCCACCGGGGAGCTGTTTTTT CASSLATGELFF
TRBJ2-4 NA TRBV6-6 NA TGTGCCAGCAGTTACAACAGGGCGGAGAACATTCAGTACTTC CASSYNRAENIQYF
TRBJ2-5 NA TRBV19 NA TGTGCCAGTAGTACCAAGGGACATAAGGGGGAGACCCAGTACTTC CASSTKGHKGETQYF
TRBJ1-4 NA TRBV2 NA TGTGCCAGCAGAAAGGACCTGGGGGGAAATGAAAAACTGTTTTTT CASRKDLGGNEKLFF
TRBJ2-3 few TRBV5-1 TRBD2 TGCGCCAGCACCGCAGAACTAGCGGGCGCCACAGATACGCAGTATTTT CASTAELAGATDTQYF
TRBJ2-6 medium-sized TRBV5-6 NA TGTGCCAGCAGCCCACCCGACAGGCTCTCCCGCTCTGGGGCCAACGTCCTGACTTTC CASSPPDRLSRSGANVLTF
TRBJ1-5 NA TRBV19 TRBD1 TGTGCCAGCGCTTCCGGGACAGACAATCAGCCCCAGCATTTT CASASGTDNQPQHF
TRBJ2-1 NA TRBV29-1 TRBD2 TGCAGCGGCGCCCGGGGGACTAGCGGCAGCAATGAGCAGTTCTTC CSGARGTSGSNEQFF
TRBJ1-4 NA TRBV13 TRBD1 TGTGCCAGCAGCATAACTTCCAGGGGGCCGAACGAAAAACTGTTTTTT CASSITSRGPNEKLFF
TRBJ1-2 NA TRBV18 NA TGTGCCAGCTCCTCGTCGCAGGAAAACTATGGCTACACCTTC CASSSSQENYGYTF
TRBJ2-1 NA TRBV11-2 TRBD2 TGTGCCAGCAGCTTAGATTTATTGGGAGGGTTCCTCGGGGGGCAGTTCTTC CASSLDLLGGFLGGQFF
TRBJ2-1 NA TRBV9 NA TGTGCCAGCAGCCCGCCGGGAGCGTCCTACAATGAGCAGTTCTTC CASSPPGASYNEQFF
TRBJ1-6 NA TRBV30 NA TGTGCCTGGCAGGGGCCGAATAATTCACCCCTCCACTTT CAWQGPNNSPLHF
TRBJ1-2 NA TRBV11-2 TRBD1 TGTGCCAGCAGTTCATCTACAGGGGGCGTCGGGTATGGCTACACCTTC CASSSSTGGVGYGYTF
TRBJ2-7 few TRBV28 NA TGTGCCAGCAGCTCGCCCCGGCAGGGGAAGAACTGGCAGTACTTC CASSSPRQGKNWQYF
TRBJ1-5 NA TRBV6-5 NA TGTGCCAGTGAAACGGGGGGTAGCAATCAGCCCCAGCATTTT CASETGGSNQPQHF
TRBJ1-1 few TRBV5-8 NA TGTGCCAGCAGCCTATCGGAGGGGCTCGGGAACACTGAAGCTTTCTTT CASSLSEGLGNTEAFF
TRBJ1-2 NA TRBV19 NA TGTGCCAGTAGTCCTGACAGGAGAGCTAACTATGGCTACACCTTC CASSPDRRANYGYTF
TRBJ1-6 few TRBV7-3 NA TGTGCCAGCAGCTTAGGGAGTTCTGGCTCACCCCTCCACTTT CASSLGSSGSPLHF
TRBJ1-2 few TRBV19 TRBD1 TGTGCCAGTACCAGCCCTGGGACAGGGATGGATGGCTACACCTTC CASTSPGTGMDGYTF
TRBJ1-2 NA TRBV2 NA TGTGCCAGCAGAAATTCACAGGGCCTCAGCTATGGCTACACCTTC CASRNSQGLSYGYTF
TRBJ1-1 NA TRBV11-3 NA TGTGCCAGCGGCTCCGGAGTTGCGGACACTGAAGCTTTCTTT CASGSGVADTEAFF
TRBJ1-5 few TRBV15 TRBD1 TGTGCCACCAGCAGAGATTTCGGACAGGGTAGTCAGCCCCAGCATTTT CATSRDFGQGSQPQHF
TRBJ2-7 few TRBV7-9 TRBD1 TGTGCCAGCAACCCGCGTGAGACAGGGGGCCACGAGCAGTACTTC CASNPRETGGHEQYF
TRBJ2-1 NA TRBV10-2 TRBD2 TGCGCCAGCAGCCGGTGGGAAGCGGGGGAGAAACACAATGAGCAGTTCTTC CASSRWEAGEKHNEQFF
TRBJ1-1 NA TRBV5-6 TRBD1 TGTGCCAGCAGCTTGGCGTACAGGGGGCCGGGCACTGAAGCTTTCTTT CASSLAYRGPGTEAFF
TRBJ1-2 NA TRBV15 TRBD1 TGTGCCACCAGCAGTTACCGGGACAGGGGGGAGGCGAACTATGGCTACACCTTC CATSSYRDRGEANYGYTF
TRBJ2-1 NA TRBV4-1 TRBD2 TGCGCCAGCAGCCAACGTAGCGGGAGGGCCCTTGACAATGAGCAGTTCTTC CASSQRSGRALDNEQFF
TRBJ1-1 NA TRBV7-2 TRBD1 TGTGCCAGCAGCCCCCATACGGACAGGGGTGATACTGAAGCTTTCTTT CASSPHTDRGDTEAFF
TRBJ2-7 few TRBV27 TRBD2 TGTGCCAGCATGACGGGGGGCTCCTACGAGCAGTACTTC CASMTGGSYEQYF
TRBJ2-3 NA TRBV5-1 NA TGCGCCAGCAGCTCACAGGGGGAGGGTAGCACAGATACGCAGTATTTT CASSSQGEGSTDTQYF
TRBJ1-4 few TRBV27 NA TGTGCCAGCGGGGCCTATAATGAAAAACTGTTTTTT CASGAYNEKLFF
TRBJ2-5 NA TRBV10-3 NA TGTGCCATCAGCGCGAATGCTCAAGAGACCCAGTACTTC CAISANAQETQYF
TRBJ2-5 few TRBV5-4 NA TGTGCCAGCAGCTTTGGGGGGCAAGAGACCCAGTACTTC CASSFGGQETQYF
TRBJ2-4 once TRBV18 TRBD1 TGTGCCAGCTCAATACAGGGGTCGCGGGTTAAAAACATTCAGTACTTC CASSIQGSRVKNIQYF
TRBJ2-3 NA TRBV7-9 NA TGTGCCAGCAGCCCGGTCCTCACAGATACGCAGTATTTT CASSPVLTDTQYF
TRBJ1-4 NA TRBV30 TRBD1 TGTGCCTGGGGGGACAGGGTGAAAGAAAAACTGTTTTTT CAWGDRVKEKLFF
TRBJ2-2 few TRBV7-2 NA TGTGCCAGCAGCTTCGCAGAATACACCGGGGAGCTGTTTTTT CASSFAEYTGELFF
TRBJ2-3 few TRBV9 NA TGTGCCAGCAGCGTAGGCGGGGCCTCGGGCCTCACAGATACGCAGTATTTT CASSVGGASGLTDTQYF